Below are 3 T cell receptor beta chains sequenced from a single sample in a study of T cells in Graves' hyperthyroidism and ophthalmopathy. RNA transcripts provided the source from which TCR beta CDR3 regions were amplified. The TCR CDR3 was amplified in a first-round RT-PCR using the HTBI primer set. One entry per CDR3 protein results from TCRdb running MiXCR on the multiplex PCR reads. The data contain hundreds of thousands of distinct CDR3 sequences, 16% of them singletons. The specimen sequenced was blood. All receptors come from a woman in her forties with Graves' ophthalmopathy.

In its sample, this clonotype was seen many times. This chain connects TRBV2 to TRBJ1-4; D is perhaps TRBD1 (5 bases). The ends were cut back, 2 bases at V and 7 bases at J, with 17 bases in the middle. The CDR3 consists of 16 residues. Germline V lookup: CDR1 SNHLY, CDR2 FYNNEI. As DNA, the CDR3 is TGTGCCAGCAGTGAAAGGTCGGCAGGGTTTGGTGAAAAACTGTTTTTT. This codes for CASSERSAGFGEKLFF.

This clonotype has a count of ten or more. The gene calls are TRBV3-1 and TRBJ1-5; 7 bases are a match to TRBD1. CDR1 is LGHDT and CDR2 is YNNKEL in the germline V gene (reference sequence). The CDR3 extends over 17 amino acids. J lost 4 bases, V lost 0 bases, and 9 bases had no gene match. CDR3 protein: CASSQDRPGTANQPQHF. CDR3 nucleotide sequence: TGTGCCAGCAGCCAAGACCGACCCGGGACAGCGAATCAGCCCCAGCATTTT.

This chain links TRBV3-1 with TRBJ1-5; a weak D match, TRBD1 (6 bases). The germline gives CDR1 LGHDT, CDR2 YNNKEL (reference sequence). Trimming removed 3 bases at V and 6 bases at J, with 15 bases between. This CDR3 is built from 15 residues. This chain's CDR3 is CASSHWAEGGQPQHF. The CDR3 bases are TGTGCCAGCAGCCATTGGGCGGAGGGGGGTCAGCCCCAGCATTTT.